This T cell receptor beta chain was retrieved from a study of T cell changes during pregnancy in multiple sclerosis. Germline lookup yields CDR1 LGHNT and CDR2 FRNRAP. V shed 1 base, J shed 15 bases, and the junction held 4 bases outside the gene matches. The CDR3 contains 12 residues. Repertoires were generated with immunoSEQ multiplex PCR, while TCRdb's copy carries only in-frame clones and drops some. The sample has around 66,000 clones, 91% seen once; the top ten hold around 2.2%. V is TRBV12-5 and J is TRBJ2-1; 9 bases align to TRBD1. Here the sequenced sample was peripheral blood, taken in the third trimester of pregnancy. This TCR came from a female donor in good health, enrolled as a control in a pregnancy study. The CDR3 spells CASGLGGTGPFF. CDR3 nucleotide sequence: TGTGCTAGTGGTTTGGGAGGGACAGGGCCGTTCTTC. Combining the CDR3 with reference TRBV12-5 and TRBJ2-1 gives the whole variable domain DARVTQTPRHKVTEMGQEVTMRCQPILGHNTVFWYRQTMMQGLELLAYFRNRAPLDDSGMPKDRFSAEMPDATLATLKIQPSEPRDSAVYFCASGLGGTGPFFGPGTRLTVL.